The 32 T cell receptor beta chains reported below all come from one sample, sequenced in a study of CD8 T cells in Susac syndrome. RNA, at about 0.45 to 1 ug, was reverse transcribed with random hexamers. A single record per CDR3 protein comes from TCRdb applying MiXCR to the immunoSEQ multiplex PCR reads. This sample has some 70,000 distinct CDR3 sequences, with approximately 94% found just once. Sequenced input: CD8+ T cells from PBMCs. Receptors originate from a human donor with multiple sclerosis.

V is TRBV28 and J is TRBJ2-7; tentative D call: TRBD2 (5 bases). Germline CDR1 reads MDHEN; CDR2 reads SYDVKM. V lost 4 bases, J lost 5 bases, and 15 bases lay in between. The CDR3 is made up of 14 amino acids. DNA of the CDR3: TGTGCCAGCAGTTCGTATGAGGGAACCCACGAGCAGTACTTC. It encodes CASSSYEGTHEQYF.

This CDR3 reads CSVEGRGFGDEQFF. Here the CDR3 DNA reads TGCAGCGTTGAAGGCAGGGGCTTCGGAGATGAGCAGTTCTTC. This chain connects TRBV29-1 to TRBJ2-1; tentatively, D is TRBD1 (6 bases). Trimming took 1 base from V and 8 from J, leaving 15 bases between them. CDR3 length equals 14 residues. Germline lookup yields CDR1 SQVTM and CDR2 ANQGSEA.

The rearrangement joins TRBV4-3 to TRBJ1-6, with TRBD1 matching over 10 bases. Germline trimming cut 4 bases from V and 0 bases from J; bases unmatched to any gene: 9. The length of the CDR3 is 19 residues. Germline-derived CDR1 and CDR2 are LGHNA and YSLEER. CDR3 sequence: CASSPETGGATSYNSPLHF. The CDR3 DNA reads TGCGCCAGCAGCCCCGAGACAGGGGGCGCGACCTCCTATAATTCACCCCTCCACTTT.

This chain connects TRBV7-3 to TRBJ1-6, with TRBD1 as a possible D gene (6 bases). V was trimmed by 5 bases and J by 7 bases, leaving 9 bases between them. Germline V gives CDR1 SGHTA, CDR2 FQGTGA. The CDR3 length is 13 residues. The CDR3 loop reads CASSPGQNSPLHF. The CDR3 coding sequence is TGTGCCAGCAGCCCCGGACAGAATTCACCCCTCCACTTT.

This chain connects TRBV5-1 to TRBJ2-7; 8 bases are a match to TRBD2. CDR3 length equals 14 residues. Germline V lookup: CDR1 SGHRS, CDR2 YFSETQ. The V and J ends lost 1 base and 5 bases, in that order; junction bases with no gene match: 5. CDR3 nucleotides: TGCGCCAGCAGCTTGCGGGAGGGCCAGCACGAGCAGTACTTC. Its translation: CASSLREGQHEQYF.

The CDR3 nucleotides are TGTGCCAGCAGCTTGGACATAGCGGGGAACACCGGGGAGCTGTTTTTT. Amino acids: CASSLDIAGNTGELFF. The chain combines TRBV5-6 with TRBJ2-2, with TRBD2 matching 7 bases. The CDR3 has 16 residues. Losses at the gene ends were 0 bases for V and 1 base for J; bases not matched to a gene: 3. CDR1 and CDR2 (germline): SGHDT, YYEEEE.

Written as DNA, the CDR3 is TGTGCCAGCAGTGAGACACCCCAAGAGACCCAGTACTTC. Its protein product is CASSETPQETQYF. The rearrangement links TRBV6-4 to TRBJ2-5; the D is unclear. The CDR3 is 13 amino acids. Germline CDR1 MRHNA, CDR2 SNTAGT. V was shortened by 3 bases and J by 1 base, with 6 bases between the two germline ends.

The DNA for the CDR3 is TGCAGCACACTAGGGTCCCAGTTTAGCTCCTACAATGAGCAGTTCTTC. This translates into CSTLGSQFSSYNEQFF. The gene calls are TRBV29-1 and TRBJ2-1, with D perhaps matching TRBD2 (5 bases). Per the germline V gene, CDR1 is SQVTM and CDR2 is ANQGSEA. Between the trimmed V and J ends, which lost 8 bases and 0 bases, there was a span of 20 bases. The CDR3 runs to 16 residues.

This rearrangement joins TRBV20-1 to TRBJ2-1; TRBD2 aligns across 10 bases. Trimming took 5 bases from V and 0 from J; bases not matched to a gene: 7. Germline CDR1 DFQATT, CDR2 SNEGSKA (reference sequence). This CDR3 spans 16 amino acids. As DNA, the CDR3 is TGCAGTGCTCCGTACATAGCGGGGGGCTCCTACAATGAGCAGTTCTTC. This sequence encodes CSAPYIAGGSYNEQFF.

The CDR3, as DNA: TGTGCCAGCAGCTTACCCCCTTATTCCGACACTGAAGCTTTCTTT. Translation: CASSLPPYSDTEAFF. J is TRBJ1-1 and V is TRBV7-9; no clear D. V was shortened by 2 bases and J by 3 bases, with 13 bases between the two germline ends. This CDR3 comprises 15 residues. CDR1 and CDR2 (germline): SEHNR, FQNEAQ (reference sequence).

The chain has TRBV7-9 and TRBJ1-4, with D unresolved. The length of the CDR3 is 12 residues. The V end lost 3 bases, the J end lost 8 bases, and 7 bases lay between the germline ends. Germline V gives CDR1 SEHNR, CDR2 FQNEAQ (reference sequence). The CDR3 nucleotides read TGTGCCAGCAGCTTCTCCGGAGAAAAACTGTTTTTT. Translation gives CASSFSGEKLFF.

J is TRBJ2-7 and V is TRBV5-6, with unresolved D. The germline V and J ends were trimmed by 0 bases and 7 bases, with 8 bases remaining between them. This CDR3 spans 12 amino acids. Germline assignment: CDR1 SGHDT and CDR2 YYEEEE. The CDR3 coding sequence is TGTGCCAGCAGCTTGGCCCGACGTGAGCAGTACTTC. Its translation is CASSLARREQYF. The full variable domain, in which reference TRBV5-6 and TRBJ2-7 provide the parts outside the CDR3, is DAGVTQSPTHLIKTRGQQVTLRCSPKSGHDTVSWYQQALGQGPQFIFQYYEEEERQRGNFPDRFSGHQFPNYSSELNVNALLLGDSALYLCASSLARREQYFGPGTRLTVT.

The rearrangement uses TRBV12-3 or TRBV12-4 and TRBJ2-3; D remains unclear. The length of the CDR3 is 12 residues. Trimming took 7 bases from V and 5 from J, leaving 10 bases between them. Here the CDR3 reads CASNTLGDTQYF. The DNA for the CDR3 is TGTGCCAGCAATACTCTAGGAGATACGCAGTATTTT.

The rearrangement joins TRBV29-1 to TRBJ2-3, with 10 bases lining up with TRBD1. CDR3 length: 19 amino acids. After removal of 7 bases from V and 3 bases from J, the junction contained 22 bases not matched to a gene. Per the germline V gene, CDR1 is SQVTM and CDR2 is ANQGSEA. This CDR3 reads CSARGATGGNSLWTDTQYF. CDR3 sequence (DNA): TGCAGCGCCAGAGGGGCGACAGGGGGCAATAGTTTGTGGACAGATACGCAGTATTTT.

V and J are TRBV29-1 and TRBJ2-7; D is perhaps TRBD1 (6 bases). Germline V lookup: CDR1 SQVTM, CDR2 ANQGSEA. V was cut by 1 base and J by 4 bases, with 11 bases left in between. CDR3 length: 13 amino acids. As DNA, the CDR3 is TGCAGCGTTGAAGGCACAGGGTTGTACGAGCAGTACTTC. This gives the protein CSVEGTGLYEQYF.

CDR3 bases: TGTGCCAGCAGCTCCCACACAGGGACCGGCTCCTACGAGCAGTACTTC. It is translated as CASSSHTGTGSYEQYF. The chain has TRBV3-1 and TRBJ2-7; a possible D gene is TRBD1 (6 bases). Germline V CDR1 and CDR2: LGHDT, YNNKEL (reference sequence). Trimming shortened V by 5 bases and J by 0 bases, and 17 bases separated the two germline ends. The CDR3 loop spans 16 amino acids.

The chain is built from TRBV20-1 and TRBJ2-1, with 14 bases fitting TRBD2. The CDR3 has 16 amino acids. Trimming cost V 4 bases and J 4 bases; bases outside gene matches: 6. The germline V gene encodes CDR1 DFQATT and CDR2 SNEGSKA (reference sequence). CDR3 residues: CSATTTSGGAYNEQFF. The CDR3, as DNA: TGCAGTGCTACAACGACTAGCGGGGGGGCTTACAATGAGCAGTTCTTC.

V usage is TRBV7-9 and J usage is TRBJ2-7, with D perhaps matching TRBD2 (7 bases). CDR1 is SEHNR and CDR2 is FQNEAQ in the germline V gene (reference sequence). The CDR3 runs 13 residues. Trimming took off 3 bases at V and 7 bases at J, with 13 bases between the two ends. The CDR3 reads CASSFRGAGEQYF. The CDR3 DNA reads TGTGCCAGCAGCTTTCGGGGGGCCGGGGAGCAGTACTTC.

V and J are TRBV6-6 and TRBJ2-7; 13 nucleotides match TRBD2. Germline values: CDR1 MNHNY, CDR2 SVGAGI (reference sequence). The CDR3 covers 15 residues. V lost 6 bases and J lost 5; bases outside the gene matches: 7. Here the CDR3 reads CASSQLAGGPHEQYF. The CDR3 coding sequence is TGTGCCAGCAGCCAACTAGCGGGGGGGCCCCACGAGCAGTACTTC.

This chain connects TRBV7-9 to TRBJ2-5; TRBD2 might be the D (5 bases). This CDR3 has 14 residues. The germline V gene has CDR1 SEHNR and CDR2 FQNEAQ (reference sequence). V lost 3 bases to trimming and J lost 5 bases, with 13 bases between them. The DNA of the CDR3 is TGTGCCAGCAGCTTGGCCAGTTCGGGGGAGACCCAGTACTTC. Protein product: CASSLASSGETQYF.

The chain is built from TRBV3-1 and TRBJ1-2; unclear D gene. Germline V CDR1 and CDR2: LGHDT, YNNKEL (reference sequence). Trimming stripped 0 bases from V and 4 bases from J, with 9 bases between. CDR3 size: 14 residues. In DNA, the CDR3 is TGTGCCAGCAGCCAAGATCTTGGCAGCTATGGCTACACCTTC. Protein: CASSQDLGSYGYTF. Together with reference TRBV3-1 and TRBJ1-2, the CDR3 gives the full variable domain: DTAVSQTPKYLVTQMGNDKSIKCEQNLGHDTMYWYKQDSKKFLKIMFSYNNKELIINETVPNRFSPKSPDKAHLNLHINSLELGDSAVYFCASSQDLGSYGYTFGSGTRLTVV.

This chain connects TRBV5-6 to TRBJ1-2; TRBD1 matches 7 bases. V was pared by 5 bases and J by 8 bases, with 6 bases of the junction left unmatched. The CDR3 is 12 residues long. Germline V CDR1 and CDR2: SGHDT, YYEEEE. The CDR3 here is CASRSQGGGYTF. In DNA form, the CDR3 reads TGTGCCAGCAGGTCTCAGGGGGGAGGCTACACCTTC.

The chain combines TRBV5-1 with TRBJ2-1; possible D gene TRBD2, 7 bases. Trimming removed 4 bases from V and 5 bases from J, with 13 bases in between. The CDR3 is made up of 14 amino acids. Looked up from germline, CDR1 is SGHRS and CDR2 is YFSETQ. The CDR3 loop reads CASSGLGGNNEQFF. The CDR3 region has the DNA TGCGCCAGCAGCGGACTAGGGGGGAACAATGAGCAGTTCTTC.

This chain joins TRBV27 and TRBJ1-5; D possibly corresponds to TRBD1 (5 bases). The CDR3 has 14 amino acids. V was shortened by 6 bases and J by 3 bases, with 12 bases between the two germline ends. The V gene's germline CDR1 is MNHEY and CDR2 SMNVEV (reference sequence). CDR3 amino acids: CASSHGADNQPQHF. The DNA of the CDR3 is TGTGCCAGCAGCCACGGGGCAGACAATCAGCCCCAGCATTTT.

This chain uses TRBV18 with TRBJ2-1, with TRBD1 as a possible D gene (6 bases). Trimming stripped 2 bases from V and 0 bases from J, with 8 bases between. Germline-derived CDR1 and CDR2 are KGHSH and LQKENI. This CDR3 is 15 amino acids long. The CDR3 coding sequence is TGTGCCAGCTCACCATGGACAGTCTCCTACAATGAGCAGTTCTTC. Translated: CASSPWTVSYNEQFF.

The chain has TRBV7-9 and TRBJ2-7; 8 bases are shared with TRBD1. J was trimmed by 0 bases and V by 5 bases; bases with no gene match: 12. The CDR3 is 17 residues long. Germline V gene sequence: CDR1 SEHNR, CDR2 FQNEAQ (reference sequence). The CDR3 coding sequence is TGTGCCAGCAGCGCATCATCGGACAGGGATCCCTCCTACGAGCAGTACTTC. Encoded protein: CASSASSDRDPSYEQYF.

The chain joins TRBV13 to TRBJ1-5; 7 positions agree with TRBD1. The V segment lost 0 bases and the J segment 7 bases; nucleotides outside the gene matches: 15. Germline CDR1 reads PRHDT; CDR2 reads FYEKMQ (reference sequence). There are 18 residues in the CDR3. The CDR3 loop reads CASSLGPSPDRRHQPQHF. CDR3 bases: TGTGCCAGCAGCTTAGGTCCCAGCCCGGACAGGCGGCACCAGCCCCAGCATTTT. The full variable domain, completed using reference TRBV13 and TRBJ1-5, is AAGVIQSPRHLIKEKRETATLKCYPIPRHDTVYWYQQGPGQDPQFLISFYEKMQSDKGSIPDRFSAQQFSDYHSELNMSSLELGDSALYFCASSLGPSPDRRHQPQHFGDGTRLSIL.

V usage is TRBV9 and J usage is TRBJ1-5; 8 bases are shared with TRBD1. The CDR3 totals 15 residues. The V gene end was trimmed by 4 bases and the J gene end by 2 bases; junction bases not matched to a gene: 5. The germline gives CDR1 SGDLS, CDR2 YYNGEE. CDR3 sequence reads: CASSNGQGGNQPQHF. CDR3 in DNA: TGTGCCAGCAGCAACGGACAGGGAGGCAATCAGCCCCAGCATTTT.

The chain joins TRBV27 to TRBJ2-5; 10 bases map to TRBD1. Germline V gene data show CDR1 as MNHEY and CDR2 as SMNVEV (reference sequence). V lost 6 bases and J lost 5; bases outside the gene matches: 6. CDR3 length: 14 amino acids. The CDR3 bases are TGTGCCAGCAGCCTGACAGGGGGCAAGGAGACCCAGTACTTC. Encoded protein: CASSLTGGKETQYF.

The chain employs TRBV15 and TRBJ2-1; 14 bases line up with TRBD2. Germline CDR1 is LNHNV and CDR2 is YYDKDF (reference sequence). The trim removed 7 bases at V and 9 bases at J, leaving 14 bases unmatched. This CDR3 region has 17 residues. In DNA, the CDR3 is TGTGCCACCACCGGGACTAGCGGGAGCCCAAACGGCGGTGAGCAGTTCTTC. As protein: CATTGTSGSPNGGEQFF.

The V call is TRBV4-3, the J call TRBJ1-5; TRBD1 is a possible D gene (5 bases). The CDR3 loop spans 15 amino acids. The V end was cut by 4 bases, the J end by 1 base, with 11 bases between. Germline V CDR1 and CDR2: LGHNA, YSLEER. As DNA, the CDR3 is TGCGCCAGCAGCCCCAGGGAGGGGAGCAATCAGCCCCAGCATTTT. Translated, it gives CASSPREGSNQPQHF.

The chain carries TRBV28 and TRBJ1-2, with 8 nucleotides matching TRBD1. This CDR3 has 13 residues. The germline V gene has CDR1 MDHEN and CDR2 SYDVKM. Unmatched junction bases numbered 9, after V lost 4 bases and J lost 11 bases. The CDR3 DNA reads TGTGCCAGCAGTTCTCGGGACAGGATGATATACACCTTC. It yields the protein CASSSRDRMIYTF.